Here is one T cell receptor beta chain with its context. Its matching antigen is unknown. This entry comes from a study of identifying expanded T cells in peripheral blood. Whole-study results and caveats: Across healthy donors, higher total template counts meant significantly greater approximately two-week count variance. Over about two and four weeks, about 16.4 and 19 clones changed, versus around 1.1 between replicates.

The protocol was immunoSEQ multiplex PCR, while the TCRdb copy is restricted to in-frame clones and leaves out a portion. Of approximately 75,000 clones in the sample, 85% to 90% were seen once. This CDR3 comprises 15 residues. Trimming removed 0 bases from V and 6 bases from J; junction bases left unmatched: 1. Germline CDR1 is SGDLS and CDR2 is YYNGEE. Healthy donors had no documented immune events, such as infections, while sampled. This chain links TRBV9 with TRBJ2-1, with 12 bases matching TRBD2. This receptor was identified in a person aged 18 to 70 in good health. Sequencing was done on a sample of blood. The CDR3 is CASSVASGRGNEQFF. Written as DNA, the CDR3 is TGTGCCAGCAGCGTAGCTAGCGGGAGGGGCAATGAGCAGTTCTTC.